The rows below give T cell receptor beta chains drawn from one sample of a study of PD-L1 blockade in urothelial cancer. Assay: immunoSEQ multiplex PCR; the TCRdb copy retains only in-frame clones and omits some. The sample records roughly 100,000 clones, around 78% being singletons. The sample consisted of PBMCs, taken around atezolizumab (anti-PD-L1) treatment. Receptors originate from a man between 65 and 85 years old with urothelial cancer. CDR3s include the opening cysteine and the closing phenylalanine or tryptophan. The D gene is left open where the match is weak. Where a row states a size, it is once, few, many or the class of an expanded clone; other rows omit it.

CDR3aa	CDR3nt	len	abundance	d_gene	v_gene	j_gene
CATSSLGTGAYEQYF	TGTGCCACCAGCAGTTTGGGGACAGGGGCCTACGAGCAGTACTTC	15	once	TRBD1	TRBV15	TRBJ2-7
CASSQDHAGYGYTF	TGCGCCAGCAGCCAAGATCATGCAGGCTATGGCTACACCTTC	14	-	-	TRBV4-1	TRBJ1-2
CASSLAMGVGETQYF	TGTGCCAGCAGCTTAGCGATGGGAGTAGGAGAGACCCAGTACTTC	15	-	-	TRBV7-2	TRBJ2-5
CASKQAGTASYEQYF	TGTGCCAGCAAGCAGGCCGGGACAGCCTCCTACGAGCAGTACTTC	15	-	TRBD1	TRBV19	TRBJ2-7
CASSIFQTGGVQPQHF	TGTGCCAGTAGTATATTCCAGACAGGGGGGGTTCAGCCCCAGCATTTT	16	-	TRBD1	TRBV19	TRBJ1-5
CASSLGGGAGEQFF	TGCGCCAGCAGCTTAGGCGGGGGGGCCGGTGAGCAGTTCTTC	14	-	TRBD2	TRBV5-1	TRBJ2-1
CAIGAGVDYEQYF	TGTGCCATCGGGGCAGGGGTAGACTACGAGCAGTACTTC	13	-	-	TRBV10-3	TRBJ2-7
CASSPTTDTQYF	TGTGCCAGCAGCCCCACTACAGATACGCAGTATTTT	12	-	-	TRBV7-3	TRBJ2-3
CASSLNPSGGLGTDTQYF	TGTGCCAGCAGCTTAAACCCTTCAGGGGGCCTGGGGACAGATACGCAGTATTTT	18	-	TRBD1	TRBV7-3	TRBJ2-3
CASSQQTSGRDEQFF	TGTGCCAGCAGCCAGCAAACAAGCGGGAGGGATGAGCAGTTCTTC	15	few	TRBD2	TRBV7-3	TRBJ2-1
CASSISLPRSSGNTIYF	TGTGCCAGTAGTATATCACTACCGCGGAGCTCTGGAAACACCATATATTTT	17	large	-	TRBV19	TRBJ1-3
CASSDRGRRTDTQYF	TGTGCCAGCAGTGACAGGGGGCGGAGGACAGATACGCAGTATTTT	15	-	TRBD1	TRBV6-1	TRBJ2-3
CASSPTALGEQFF	TGTGCCAGCTCACCGACAGCGCTCGGGGAGCAGTTCTTC	13	few	-	TRBV18	TRBJ2-1
CASSFGQGYILGGYTF	TGTGCCAGCAGCTTCGGACAGGGGTACATTCTGGGTGGCTACACCTTC	16	-	TRBD1	TRBV7-2	TRBJ1-2
CASTWTGTSFGNTIYF	TGTGCCAGCACTTGGACAGGGACCTCCTTCGGAAACACCATATATTTT	16	once	TRBD1	TRBV5-8	TRBJ1-3
CASSLELATDEQFF	TGTGCCAGCAGCCTCGAGCTAGCGACCGATGAGCAGTTCTTC	14	-	-	TRBV7-2	TRBJ2-1
CASSDRGIDQPQHF	TGTGCCAGCAGCGACAGGGGGATAGATCAGCCCCAGCATTTT	14	-	TRBD1	TRBV7-9	TRBJ1-5
CASSPPPGRNEQFF	TGTGCCAGCAGCCCCCCCCCGGGTAGGAATGAGCAGTTCTTC	14	-	-	TRBV7-2	TRBJ2-1
CASSLGVPLGLNTEAFF	TGTGCCAGCAGCTTGGGTGTACCCTTGGGCTTGAACACTGAAGCTTTCTTT	17	-	-	TRBV5-6	TRBJ1-1